The TCR beta chain described here comes from a study of cytomegalovirus exposure and HLA in healthy donors. CDR3 length: 14 amino acids. V gave up 7 bases and J gave up 0 bases, with 10 bases separating them. CDR1 is MNHNS and CDR2 is SASEGT in the germline V gene. Researchers ran the PCR with 60 Vbeta and 13 Jbeta primers. Libraries were prepared by immunoSEQ multiplex PCR; TCRdb keeps only in-frame clonotypes and omits some of them. Here the sample spans over 150,000 clones, about 83% being singletons. This TCR came from a woman aged 25-40 years in good health and CMV-seronegative. The V and J genes are TRBV6-1 and TRBJ1-5; weak D call: TRBD1 (6 bases). What was sequenced was PBMCs. The CDR3 protein is CASTLQGSNQPQHF. The CDR3 nucleotides read TGTGCCAGCACCTTACAGGGTAGCAATCAGCCCCAGCATTTT.